What follows describes a single T cell receptor beta chain. Antigen specificity is unknown. The data stem from a study of T cell clonotyping in hematopoietic cell transplantation. Regarding the study as a whole: Higher Inverse Simpson Index values in graft donor and pretransplant recipient predicted broader posttransplant TCR diversity.

This table comes from immunoSEQ multiplex PCR, and its TCRdb copy is limited to in-frame clones, with some not included. Among 9,000 to 13,000 clones, roughly 79% were seen once, and the ten largest hold 8.5% to 9%. CDR1 is SGDLS and CDR2 is YYNGEE in the germline V gene. CDR3 length equals 16 residues. The ends were cut back, 2 bases at V and 0 bases at J, with 12 bases in the middle. The V gene is TRBV9, the J gene TRBJ2-1; D ambiguous. Material: PBMCs, obtained 30 days after allogeneic stem cell transplant. The origin of this receptor is a female patient aged 35-55 years who had an allogeneic stem cell transplant from a related donor, so T cells may come from the graft donor. Some clones in this sample may be carry-over from other donors' samples. CDR3 residues: CASSVDPASSYNEQFF. In DNA form, the CDR3 reads TGTGCCAGCAGCGTCGACCCGGCAAGCTCCTACAATGAGCAGTTCTTC. Full variable domain (outside the CDR3, taken from reference TRBV9 and TRBJ2-1): DSGVTQTPKHLITATGQRVTLRCSPRSGDLSVYWYQQSLDQGLQFLIQYYNGEERAKGNILERFSAQQFPDLHSELNLSSLELGDSALYFCASSVDPASSYNEQFFGPGTRLTVL.